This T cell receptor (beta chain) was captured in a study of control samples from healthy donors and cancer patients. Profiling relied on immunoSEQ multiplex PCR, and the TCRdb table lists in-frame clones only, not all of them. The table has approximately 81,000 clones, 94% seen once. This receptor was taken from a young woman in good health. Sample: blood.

CDR3 nucleotide sequence: TGTGCCAGCAGCGTAGTGGAAGTACAAGACAATGAGCAGTTCTTC. Its protein is CASSVVEVQDNEQFF. V is TRBV9 and J is TRBJ2-1; D gene ambiguous. This CDR3 is built from 15 residues. CDR1 and CDR2 (germline): SGDLS, YYNGEE. The V end was cut by 0 bases, the J end by 5 bases, with 12 bases between.